A selection of T cell receptor beta chains follows, all from one sample in a study of brain metastases from non-small cell lung cancer. Produced via immunoSEQ multiplex PCR; TCRdb's table is partial and in-frame only. In the table there are 600 to 800 clones, 85% of which are singletons. Sequenced material: tumor-adjacent normal tissue. The receptors were sampled from a donor at least 40 years old with non-small cell lung cancer. Each CDR3 is given with its conserved first and last residue. D genes are given only for firm matches. Clone size is shown for a subset of rows, as once, few, many or a class of expanded clone.

J	D	size	V	DNA	CDR3
TRBJ2-3	NA	NA	TRBV18	TGTGCCAGCCCACCATTTCAGGATACGCAGTATTTT	CASPPFQDTQYF
TRBJ2-2	TRBD1	NA	TRBV24-1	TGTGCCACCAGTCCCAGGCTCGGACAGGGGAACACCGGGGAGCTGTTTTTT	CATSPRLGQGNTGELFF
TRBJ2-2	NA	NA	TRBV19	TGTGCCAGTAGTATAGACAGGAACACCGGGGAGCTGTTTTTT	CASSIDRNTGELFF
TRBJ2-5	NA	NA	TRBV5-4	TGTGCCAGCAGCCTAGGACAGTCCAATGGGGGCCAAGAGACCCAGTACTTC	CASSLGQSNGGQETQYF
TRBJ2-5	NA	once	TRBV5-5	TGTGCCAGCAGCTCGTTGGCCAGGGTCGGAGAGACCCAGTACTTC	CASSSLARVGETQYF
TRBJ2-7	NA	NA	TRBV18	TGTGCCAGCTCCCCGGACAGTATGGGCTACGAGCAGTACTTC	CASSPDSMGYEQYF
TRBJ1-5	NA	NA	TRBV6-5	TGTGCCAGCTCCCTGATCGGGGGTGGCAATCAGCCCCAGCATTTT	CASSLIGGGNQPQHF
TRBJ2-5	NA	NA	TRBV5-5	TGTGCCAGCAGCTCACTGACAGTCCAAGAGACCCAGTACTTC	CASSSLTVQETQYF
TRBJ2-3	TRBD2	NA	TRBV27	TGTGCCAGCAGTCCGGGGACTAGCGGGAGCGTGTTGACAGATACGCAGTATTTT	CASSPGTSGSVLTDTQYF
TRBJ2-1	NA	NA	TRBV7-6	TGTGCCAGCAGCAAGGAACAGGGATCGGATGAGCAGTTCTTC	CASSKEQGSDEQFF
TRBJ2-1	TRBD2	NA	TRBV12-5	TGTGTTAGTGGTTTGTCGGTAGCGGGGGGTTACAATGAGCAGTTCTTC	CVSGLSVAGGYNEQFF
TRBJ2-2	TRBD2	NA	TRBV2	TGTGCCAGCAGGGAAGGACTAGCGGTAAACACCGGGGAGCTGTTTTTT	CASREGLAVNTGELFF
TRBJ2-1	NA	NA	TRBV13	TGTGCCAGCAGCTCTGGTAGCTCCTACAATGAGCAGTTCTTC	CASSSGSSYNEQFF
TRBJ2-2	TRBD1	NA	TRBV24-1	TGTGCCACCAGTCCCAAGCCCGGACAGGGGAACACCGGGGAGCTGTTTTTT	CATSPKPGQGNTGELFF
TRBJ1-1	NA	NA	TRBV7-9	TGTGCCAGCAACCACTCAGGGGCTGAAGCTTTCTTT	CASNHSGAEAFF
TRBJ1-1	TRBD1	few	TRBV9	TGTGCCAGCAGCGAGACCGGGACAGTGAACACTGAAGCTTTCTTT	CASSETGTVNTEAFF
TRBJ1-1	TRBD1	few	TRBV7-9	TGTGCCAGCAGCTCATCCAGGGGGCCAACTGAAGCTTTCTTT	CASSSSRGPTEAFF
TRBJ1-4	NA	NA	TRBV5-1	TGCGCCAGCAGTATGGGGGGCTATAATGAAAAACTGTTTTTT	CASSMGGYNEKLFF
TRBJ1-1	NA	NA	TRBV5-1	TGCGCCAGCAGCTTGGTTTTATCGGACACTGAAGCTTTCTTT	CASSLVLSDTEAFF
TRBJ1-5	NA	NA	TRBV7-3	TGTGCCAGCAGCTACGGGACTAATCAGCCCCAGCATTTT	CASSYGTNQPQHF
TRBJ1-1	TRBD1	NA	TRBV18	TGTGCCAGCTCACCAGGGACAGGGGGCTTCTGGACTGAAGCTTTCTTT	CASSPGTGGFWTEAFF
TRBJ2-7	TRBD1	NA	TRBV6-5	TGTGCCAGCAGCCCCGGGACAGGGCGTTACGAGCAGTACTTC	CASSPGTGRYEQYF